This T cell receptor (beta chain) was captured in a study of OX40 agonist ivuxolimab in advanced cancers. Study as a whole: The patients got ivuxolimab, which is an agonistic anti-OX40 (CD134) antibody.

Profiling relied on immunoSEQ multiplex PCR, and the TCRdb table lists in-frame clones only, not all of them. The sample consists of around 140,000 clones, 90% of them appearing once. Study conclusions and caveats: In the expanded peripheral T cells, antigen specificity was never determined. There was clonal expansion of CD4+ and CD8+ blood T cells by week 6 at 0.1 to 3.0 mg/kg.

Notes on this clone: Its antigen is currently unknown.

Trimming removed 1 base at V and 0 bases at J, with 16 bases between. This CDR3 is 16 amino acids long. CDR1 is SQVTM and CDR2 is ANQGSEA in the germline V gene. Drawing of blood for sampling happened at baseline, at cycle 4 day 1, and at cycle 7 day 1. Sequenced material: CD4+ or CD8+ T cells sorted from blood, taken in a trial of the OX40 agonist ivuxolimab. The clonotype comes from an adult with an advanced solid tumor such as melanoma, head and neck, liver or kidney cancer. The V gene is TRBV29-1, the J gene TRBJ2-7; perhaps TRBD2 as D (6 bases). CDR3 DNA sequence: TGCAGCGTTGAAGGCAAGGTGGGAGGCAGCTCCTACGAGCAGTACTTC. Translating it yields CSVEGKVGGSSYEQYF.